The next 16 T cell receptor beta chains were all read from a single sample in a study of molecular identifiers for immune sequencing clone quantification. TCRdb passed the PCR reads through MiXCR, listing each CDR3 protein once. The table lists 50,000 to 70,000 distinct CDR3 sequences, about a fifth of them singletons. The sample taken for sequencing was naive CD8+ T cells from blood, with Jurkat cell RNA spiked in. Subset meaning: FACS-sorted CD8+CD4-CCR7+CD45RA+ naive T cells. These receptor sequences come from a human donor in good health. Some libraries in this study had Jurkat cell RNA spiked in.

Of note for this clonotype: This may arise from a read error, as a much more abundant clone is one base away. This chain joins TRBV6-2 or TRBV6-3 and TRBJ1-5, with D perhaps matching TRBD1 (6 bases). The CDR3 has 14 residues. Germline-derived CDR1 and CDR2 are MNHEY and SVGEGT. V gave up 8 bases and J gave up 2 bases, with 13 bases separating them. The DNA for the CDR3 is TGTGCCAGCTGGGGAGGGGGTGGCAATCAGCCCCAGCATTTT. The encoded protein is CASWGGGGNQPQHF.

A remark on this clonotype: This may be a read error, as it is one base from a much larger clone. The chain combines TRBV5-6 with TRBJ1-1; D call uncertain. CDR1 and CDR2 (germline): SGHDT, YYEEEE. The CDR3 spans 15 residues. The CDR3 coding sequence is TGTGCCAGCAGCTTGGCCTACCAAACGAACACTGGAGCTTTCTTT. Translated: CASSLAYQTNTGAFF.

This clonotype appeared many times. This rearrangement joins TRBV3-1 to TRBJ1-6; D might be TRBD1 (5 bases). CDR3 length: 17 amino acids. Trimming shortened V by 6 bases and J by 0 bases, and 15 bases separated the two germline ends. CDR1 and CDR2 from the germline V gene are LGHDT and YNNKEL (reference sequence). The CDR3 sequence is CASRNRDAGSYNSPLHF. The CDR3 DNA is TGTGCCAGCAGAAACCGGGACGCTGGCTCCTATAATTCACCCCTCCACTTT.

At least ten counts were recorded for this clonotype. This chain uses TRBV20-1 with TRBJ2-2; no reliable D call. Germline V gives CDR1 DFQATT, CDR2 SNEGSKA (reference sequence). Trimming removed 3 bases from V and 6 bases from J, with 14 bases in between. The CDR3 totals 14 residues. The CDR3 loop is CSARTQHLPGELFF. For the CDR3, the DNA is TGCAGTGCTAGGACCCAGCACCTTCCCGGGGAGCTGTTTTTT.

The chain has TRBV9 and TRBJ1-3; no clear D gene. Trimming pared 0 bases from V and 0 bases from J, leaving 13 bases between. CDR3 size: 17 residues. From germline, CDR1 is SGDLS and CDR2 YYNGEE. CDR3 nucleotides: TGTGCCAGCAGCGTAGGCCCCACAGAAGGCTCTGGAAACACCATATATTTT. As protein: CASSVGPTEGSGNTIYF.

In this sample, this clonotype turned up many times. V is TRBV20-1 and J is TRBJ2-7; a weak D match, TRBD1 (6 bases). The CDR3 has 15 amino acids. Trimming stripped 1 base from V and 2 bases from J, with 15 bases between. Germline CDR1 DFQATT, CDR2 SNEGSKA (reference sequence). The CDR3 DNA is TGCAGTGCTAGAGGCCGGACAGCCCGACCCTACGAGCAGTACTTC. Protein product: CSARGRTARPYEQYF.

Note on this clonotype: This could be a read error, since a much larger clone is one nucleotide away. Written as DNA, the CDR3 is TGTGCCAGCAGTTTATTAAGCGCGGGAGGATTCTCTGATGAGCAGTTCTTC. Translating it yields CASSLLSAGGFSDEQFF. The genes are TRBV27 and TRBJ2-1; 8 nucleotides align to TRBD2. The CDR3 sequence is 17 residues long. J lost 8 bases, V lost 1 base, and 13 bases had no gene match. Germline CDR1 MNHEY, CDR2 SMNVEV (reference sequence).

As concerns this clonotype: This may come from a read error, since a much larger clone is one base off. The rearrangement joins TRBV7-9 to TRBJ1-2, with TRBD1 as a possible D gene (6 bases). Germline V lookup: CDR1 SEHNR, CDR2 FQNEAQ (reference sequence). This CDR3 contains 16 residues. CDR3 coding DNA: TGTGCCGGCAGCTCCGCCAAGGGGGGGCAGTCCTATCGCTACACCTTC. Translated, it gives CAGSSAKGGQSYRYTF.

This clonotype was seen more than once but under ten times. One junction end disagrees with the germline gene, perhaps due to a read error. The rearrangement uses TRBV5-3 and TRBJ2-7; D not certain. TRBV5-3 is recorded as an ORF, its role being uncertain. The CDR3 covers 15 residues. CDR3 DNA sequence: TGTGCCAGCAGCTTCATGGGTTCGGGTAACTACGAGCAGTACTTC. Translating gives CASSFMGSGNYEQYF.

Many counts were recorded for this clonotype. The chain recombines TRBV4-1 with TRBJ2-2, with D perhaps TRBD2 (5 bases). The CDR3 is made up of 16 amino acids. Trimming took 3 bases from V and 7 from J, leaving 18 bases between them. Germline CDR1 MGHRA, CDR2 YSYEKL. DNA of the CDR3: TGCGCCAGCAGCCACCCTGGTGGCGGACTGAACGGGGAGCTGTTTTTT. Amino acids: CASSHPGGGLNGELFF.

The CDR3 sequence is CASSSTNREIYEQYF. The CDR3 coding sequence is TGTGCCAGCAGCTCGACCAACAGGGAAATTTACGAGCAGTACTTC. This rearrangement joins TRBV7-9 to TRBJ2-7, with D perhaps matching TRBD1 (6 bases). Germline-derived CDR1 and CDR2 are SEHNR and FQNEAQ (reference sequence). This CDR3 comprises 15 residues. V was trimmed by 4 bases and J by 4 bases, leaving 17 bases between them.

Turning to this clonotype: This may stem from a read error, because a much larger clone lies one nucleotide away. Likely a read error: the CDR3 ends without its conserved phenylalanine or tryptophan. The genes are TRBV6-5 and TRBJ2-7; 9 nucleotides align to TRBD2. The CDR3 has 16 residues. Trimming cost V 2 bases and J 6 bases; bases outside gene matches: 11. Germline V gene data show CDR1 as MNHEY and CDR2 as SVGAGI. The CDR3, as DNA: TGTGCCAGCAGTTACCAGAGACTAGCGGTTGTTGGCGAGCAGTACCTC. Translation gives CASSYQRLAVVGEQYL.

This clonotype was recorded many times. The chain couples TRBV6-6 to TRBJ2-1; TRBD1 is a possible D gene (5 bases). Trimming cost V 2 bases and J 7 bases, with 15 bases left between them. The CDR3 covers 15 residues. Germline CDR1 reads MNHNY; CDR2 reads SVGAGI (reference sequence). The chain's CDR3 is CASSYSGSPGNEQFF. CDR3 bases: TGTGCCAGCAGTTACAGTGGGTCCCCAGGGAATGAGCAGTTCTTC.

The sample holds a few counts of this clonotype. The chain links TRBV12-5 to TRBJ1-5, with D unclear. Trimming cost V 5 bases and J 11 bases, with 13 bases left between them. Germline-derived CDR1 and CDR2 are LGHNT and FRNRAP. CDR3 size: 12 residues. Here the CDR3 DNA reads TGTGCTAGTGGTCGTCACCGAGAAGCCCAGCATTTT. Protein: CASGRHREAQHF.

This clonotype has just a few counts. The chain has TRBV15 and TRBJ2-2, with D possibly matching TRBD1 (6 bases). The length of the CDR3 is 14 residues. V lost 0 bases and J lost 6, with 8 bases in between. The germline CDR1 and CDR2 sequences are LNHNV and YYDKDF (reference sequence). Here the CDR3 DNA reads TGTGCCACCAGCAGAGATAAGGGGGCCGGGGAGCTGTTTTTT. Translated, it gives CATSRDKGAGELFF. Based on the CDR3 plus reference TRBV15 and TRBJ2-2, the full variable domain is DAMVIQNPRYQVTQFGKPVTLSCSQTLNHNVMYWYQQKSSQAPKLLFHYYDKDFNNEADTPDNFQSRRPNTSFCFLDIRSPGLGDTAMYLCATSRDKGAGELFFGEGSRLTVL.

Details on this clonotype: A much larger clone is a single base away; this may be a read error. The chain uses TRBV7-8 and TRBJ2-3; 7 bases match TRBD2. Germline V gene data show CDR1 as SGHVS and CDR2 as FQNEAQ. The V segment lost 8 bases and the J segment 4 bases; nucleotides outside the gene matches: 12. CDR3 length: 15 residues. The CDR3 DNA sequence: TGTGCCAGCGGCCCGGGGGGTGGGGCGGCAGATACGCAGTATTTT. Translated, it gives CASGPGGGAADTQYF.